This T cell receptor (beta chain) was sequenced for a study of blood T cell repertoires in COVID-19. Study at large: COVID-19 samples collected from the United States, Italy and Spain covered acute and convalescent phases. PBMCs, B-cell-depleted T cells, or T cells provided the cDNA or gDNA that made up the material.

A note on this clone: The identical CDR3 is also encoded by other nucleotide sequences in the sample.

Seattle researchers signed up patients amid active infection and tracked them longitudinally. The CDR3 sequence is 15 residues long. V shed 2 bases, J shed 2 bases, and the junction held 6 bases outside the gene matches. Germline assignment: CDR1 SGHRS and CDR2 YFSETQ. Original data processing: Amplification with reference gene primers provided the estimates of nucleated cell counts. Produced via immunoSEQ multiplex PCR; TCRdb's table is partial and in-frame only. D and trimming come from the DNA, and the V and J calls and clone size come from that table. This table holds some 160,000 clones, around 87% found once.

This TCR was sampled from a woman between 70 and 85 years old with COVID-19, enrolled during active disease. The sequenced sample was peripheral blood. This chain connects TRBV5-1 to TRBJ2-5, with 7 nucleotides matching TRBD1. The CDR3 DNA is TGCGCCAGCAGCTTAGAGGGACAGCCACAAGAGACCCAGTACTTC. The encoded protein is CASSLEGQPQETQYF.